Listed here are 2 T cell receptor beta chains from one sample, sequenced in a study of T-cell reconstitution after alpha-beta-depleted transplantation in children. Unique molecular identifiers were used in preparing the TCRbeta library. TCRdb processed the PCR reads anew with MiXCR; each CDR3 protein has one entry. The sample shows hundreds of thousands of distinct CDR3 sequences, around 13% of them seen only once. The specimen comprised PBMCs, mostly from graft donor cells, sampled 360 days after TCRalphabeta/CD19-depleted stem cell transplant. Receptors were obtained from a male patient under 18 who had a stem cell transplant for acute myeloid leukemia, so the T cells may come from the graft donor.

The rearrangement joins TRBV12-3 or TRBV12-4 to TRBJ2-1, with 7 bases lining up with TRBD2. The ends lost 2 bases at V and 5 bases at J; junction bases unmatched: 18. The CDR3 contains 19 residues. CDR3 region: CASSLYMGGGGYSHNEQFF. The DNA for the CDR3 is TGTGCCAGCAGTTTATATATGGGTGGGGGGGGGTACAGCCACAATGAGCAGTTCTTC.

This clonotype was counted only a few times. The chain has TRBV29-1 and TRBJ2-1; D tentatively reads TRBD1 or TRBD2 (5 bases each). Germline assignment: CDR1 SQVTM and CDR2 ANQGSEA. The CDR3 is 14 amino acids. V was cut by 3 bases and J by 9 bases, with 18 bases left in between. The CDR3 is CSVDGRDGYGEQFF. CDR3 DNA sequence: TGCAGCGTTGACGGCAGGGACGGGTACGGTGAGCAGTTCTTC.